This TCR beta chain is from a study of CD8+ T cells in alopecia areata. This clone has just one count. Its antigen is currently unknown. Study observations and caveats: In scalp and blood, many expanded lesional clones persisted during tofacitinib.

Treatment given: oral pan-JAK inhibitor, 5-10 mg twice daily. Sorting from PBMCs produced CD4+ and CD8+ T cells. Following RNA extraction, reverse transcription yielded cDNA that acted as the sequencing template. Here immunoSEQ multiplex PCR was the method, and the copy in TCRdb shows in-frame clones only, minus some. This table has just over 150,000 clones, about three fifths appearing once. The CDR3 covers 13 residues. Deletions cut 4 bases from V and 3 bases from J, with 12 bases between. Germline CDR1 is SQVTM and CDR2 is ANQGSEA. This TCR was sampled from a human donor with alopecia areata. The rearrangement joins TRBV29-1 to TRBJ1-1, with D uncertain. Sequencing used CD4+ T cells sorted from blood, obtained at week 4, from a patient treated with tofacitinib. The CDR3, as DNA: TGCAGCGTTGCTAGGGAATCCGACACTGAAGCTTTCTTT. This translates into CSVARESDTEAFF.